The 17 T cell receptor beta chains given below trace back to one sample, sequenced in a study of human T cells and chemical hapten exposure (dated by TCRdb to the early 2020s). Libraries came from RACE. Sequencing took place on a NextSeq 500. TCRdb applied fastp at Q25 and MiXCR to the public reads, then kept only in-frame beta chains. Rows matching on CDR3 protein sequence are summarized as one entry with the most common DNA and genes. For this sample the table gives a few hundred thousand distinct CDR3 sequences, of which around 5% were detected only once. The ten largest clones take up about 8.2% of the sample. The time point label on this specimen signifies: pre-sensitization, week 0. What this sample's treatment or condition label stands for: therapeutic diphenylcyclopropenone sensitization with weekly scalp DPC. The sample was whole blood, taken in connection with sensitization to the hapten diphenylcyclopropenone (DPC). The source is a woman between 18 and 29 years old with alopecia areata. Some clones in this sample may be carry-over from other donors' samples.

There are many counts of this clonotype. The V call is TRBV6-5, the J call TRBJ1-1; 7 nucleotides align to TRBD1. CDR3 size: 15 residues. The germline V gene has CDR1 MNHEY and CDR2 SVGAGI. Trimming cost V 0 bases and J 5 bases; bases outside gene matches: 6. The CDR3 nucleotides are TGTGCCAGCAGTTACTCGAGACAGGGTGTTACTGAAGCTTTCTTT. Protein: CASSYSRQGVTEAFF.

This clonotype was found many times. DNA of the CDR3: TGTGCCAGCAGTTTAGGGTTTACGGGGACTGAAGCTTTCTTT. Its translation: CASSLGFTGTEAFF. The V call is TRBV12-3 or TRBV12-4, the J call TRBJ1-1; no definite D call. This CDR3 contains 14 residues. Trimming pared 1 base from V and 5 bases from J, leaving 11 bases between.

The chain couples TRBV25-1 to TRBJ1-4, with 7 bases identical to TRBD1. With 3 bases clipped from V and 5 bases from J, the junction kept 0 bases outside the gene matches. Germline assignment: CDR1 MGHDK and CDR2 SYGVNS. This CDR3 has 13 residues. The DNA for the CDR3 is TGTGCCAGCAGTGACAGGGGGAATGAAAAACTGTTTTTT. Translating it yields CASSDRGNEKLFF.

This clonotype was found many times. The chain recombines TRBV9 with TRBJ2-6, with a weak D call TRBD1 (5 bases). Germline CDR1 is SGDLS and CDR2 is YYNGEE. V was pared by 8 bases and J by 6 bases, with 12 bases between. The CDR3 runs to 13 residues. This chain's CDR3 is CASLWGAANVLTF. For the CDR3, the DNA is TGTGCCAGTCTCTGGGGCGCGGCCAACGTCCTGACTTTC.

This clonotype has a count of ten or more. The V gene is TRBV7-2, the J gene TRBJ1-5; 7 nucleotides agree with TRBD1. Per the germline V gene, CDR1 is SGHTA and CDR2 is FQGNSA. V trimming: 0 bases; J trimming: 5 bases; junction bases outside the gene matches: 4. The CDR3 covers 15 residues. The CDR3 loop reads CASSLAPTGDQPQHF. Here the CDR3 DNA reads TGTGCCAGCAGCTTAGCTCCCACAGGGGATCAGCCCCAGCATTTT. Based on the CDR3 plus reference TRBV7-2 and TRBJ1-5, the full variable domain is GAGVSQSPSNKVTEKGKDVELRCDPISGHTALYWYRQSLGQGLEFLIYFQGNSAPDKSGLPSDRFSAERTGGSVSTLTIQRTQQEDSAVYLCASSLAPTGDQPQHFGDGTRLSIL.

CDR3 amino acids: CASSQDPRAEQYF. CDR3 sequence (DNA): TGTGCCAGCAGCCAAGATCCAAGGGCCGAGCAGTACTTC. The V gene is TRBV4-2, the J gene TRBJ2-7; no firm D call. The CDR3 has 13 residues. Germline V lookup: CDR1 LGHNA, CDR2 YNFKEQ. The germline V and J ends were trimmed by 0 bases and 6 bases, with 9 bases remaining between them.

The V gene is TRBV12-3 or TRBV12-4, the J gene TRBJ2-1, with 9 positions matching TRBD2. CDR3 length: 13 residues. V shed 6 bases, J shed 7 bases, and the junction held 4 bases outside the gene matches. CDR3 nucleotides: TGTGCCAGCAGCCTAGCGGGGTGGAATGAGCAGTTCTTC. Its protein is CASSLAGWNEQFF.

This clonotype turned up a few times. The CDR3 loop is CASSRRQGDISPLHF. DNA of the CDR3: TGTGCCAGCAGCCGGAGACAGGGAGATATCTCACCCCTCCACTTT. The chain has TRBV7-2 and TRBJ1-6, with 7 positions matching TRBD1. The CDR3 runs 15 residues. Germline V gene data show CDR1 as SGHTA and CDR2 as FQGNSA. The V and J ends lost 5 bases and 10 bases, in that order; junction bases with no gene match: 11.

The chain uses TRBV20-1 and TRBJ1-6; D unclear. V dropped 6 bases and J dropped 9 bases, with 18 bases sitting between them. The CDR3 is made up of 14 amino acids. The germline gives CDR1 DFQATT, CDR2 SNEGSKA (reference sequence). The CDR3 sequence: CSAALGIGGSPLHF. In DNA, the CDR3 is TGCAGTGCCGCCCTGGGCATCGGCGGTTCACCCCTCCACTTT.

The chain uses TRBV21-1 and TRBJ1-5; the tabulated D call, TRBD1, remains unverified against the DNA. TRBV21-1 is termed a pseudogene. This CDR3 has 15 residues. The CDR3 loop is CASLLDRVTNQPQHF. As DNA, the CDR3 is TGTGCCAGCCTCCTGGACAGGGTCACCAATCAGCCCCAGCATTTT.

At least ten counts were recorded for this clonotype. V usage is TRBV28 and J usage is TRBJ1-1; 7 bases agree with TRBD1. The CDR3 spans 15 residues. After removal of 1 base from V and 5 bases from J, the junction contained 7 bases not matched to a gene. CDR1 and CDR2 (germline): MDHEN, SYDVKM. Here the CDR3 reads CASSLSPGQLTEAFF. CDR3 in DNA: TGTGCCAGCAGTTTATCGCCGGGACAGCTAACTGAAGCTTTCTTT. The full variable domain, its missing parts supplied by reference TRBV28 and TRBJ1-1, is DVKVTQSSRYLVKRTGEKVFLECVQDMDHENMFWYRQDPGLGLRLIYFSYDVKMKEKGDIPEGYSVSREKKERFSLILESASTNQTSMYLCASSLSPGQLTEAFFGQGTRLTVV.

This clonotype was observed a few times. The rearrangement joins TRBV6-1 to TRBJ1-2; D gene ambiguous. Deletions cut 4 bases from V and 7 bases from J, with 7 bases between. CDR3 length: 11 residues. Germline CDR1 and CDR2: MNHNS and SASEGT. CDR3 protein: CASSGTRGYTF. CDR3 DNA sequence: TGTGCCAGCAGTGGGACTCGTGGCTACACCTTC.

V is TRBV12-3 or TRBV12-4 and J is TRBJ1-2, with 9 bases aligning to TRBD1. This CDR3 contains 15 residues. With V trimmed by 1 base and J by 5 bases, 5 bases remained unmatched. The CDR3 coding sequence is TGTGCCAGCAGTTTAGTCCGGGGACAGGGATATGGCTACACCTTC. Amino acids: CASSLVRGQGYGYTF.

This clonotype was observed at least ten times. This chain joins TRBV7-2 and TRBJ1-1, with 11 bases aligning to TRBD1. This CDR3 is 15 amino acids long. CDR1 is SGHTA and CDR2 is FQGNSA in the germline V gene. V trimming: 3 bases; J trimming: 9 bases; junction bases outside the gene matches: 9. CDR3 coding DNA: TGTGCCAGCAGCTTCTTTCCGGGACAGGGGGTCCAAGCTTTCTTT. This gives the protein CASSFFPGQGVQAFF.

Ten or more counts support this clonotype. The chain is built from TRBV27 and TRBJ1-6; no reliable D call. V shed 3 bases and J shed 4 bases, with 7 bases lying between them. Germline values: CDR1 MNHEY, CDR2 SMNVEV (reference sequence). The CDR3 is 14 residues long. In nucleotides, the CDR3 is TGTGCCAGCAGTTTTGGTGAATATAATTCACCCCTCCACTTT. Its translation is CASSFGEYNSPLHF.

The chain links TRBV6-8 to TRBJ1-3; 8 bases are shared with TRBD1. Germline CDR1 MNHGY, CDR2 SAAAGT. The length of the CDR3 is 15 residues. The ends lost 1 base at V and 3 bases at J; junction bases unmatched: 2. The CDR3 loop reads CASSYLTGVGNTIYF. The CDR3 bases are TGTGCCAGCAGTTACTTGACAGGGGTTGGAAACACCATATATTTT.

A few counts support this clonotype. V gene TRBV4-3 combines with J gene TRBJ2-7, with unresolved D. Trimming stripped 0 bases from V and 7 bases from J, with 22 bases between. From germline, CDR1 is LGHNA and CDR2 YSLEER. The CDR3 consists of 17 residues. Here the CDR3 DNA reads TGCGCCAGCAGCCAAGATCTGTCGTCAGGTCCATTGGGGGAGCAGTACTTC. Translation gives CASSQDLSSGPLGEQYF.